This TCR beta chain was identified during a study of shared clonotypes between healthy human individuals. Study-level points and caveats: Limitation of the genetic and exposure-history diversity represented came from the few donors.

As concerns this clone: Its specificity is unknown.

On sorted subsets, replicate PCRs used about 0.2 ug DNA, or 25,000 to 35,000 T cell genomes. Produced via immunoSEQ multiplex PCR; TCRdb's table is partial and in-frame only. The data show about 2,500,000 clones, just over 90% seen once. The specimen sequenced was naive CD4+ T cells sorted from blood. Regarding subset: CD45RA+ positively selected. This receptor was taken from a man between 18 and 35 years old in good health.

This CDR3 is CASSGTGGTDTQYF. The CDR3 region has the DNA TGTGCCAGCTCAGGGACAGGAGGCACAGATACGCAGTATTTT. The rearrangement uses TRBV18 and TRBJ2-3; 8 nucleotides agree with TRBD1. Germline CDR1 KGHSH, CDR2 LQKENI. The CDR3 covers 14 residues. V lost 5 bases to trimming and J lost 1 base; unmatched junction nucleotides: 2.